The rows below give T cell receptor beta chains drawn from one sample of a study of regulatory T cells in long-lasting Graves disease. TCRdb re-called the multiplex PCR reads through MiXCR, storing one row per CDR3 protein. Here the sample spans hundreds of thousands of distinct CDR3 sequences, less than 25% being singletons. Sequenced here: peripheral blood mononuclear cells (PBMCs), sampled when the disease was refractory, from a patient treated with antithyroid drugs. Every receptor here comes from a female donor with Graves disease. The CDR3 runs from the conserved cysteine through the conserved F or W. D genes are given only for firm matches. Clone sizes are given selectively: once, few, many, or a class where the clone is expanded.

>TRBV12-3/TRBV12-4|13|TRBJ1-1|NA|NA
CASSLGVYTEAFF
TGTGCCAGCAGTTTAGGGGTATACACTGAAGCTTTCTTT
>TRBV12-3/TRBV12-4|14|TRBJ2-5|many|TRBD2
CATSTSGGAETQYF
TGTGCCACCTCGACTAGCGGGGGGGCTGAGACCCAGTACTTC
>TRBV14|18|TRBJ2-2|once|NA
CASRLDQGLLSVTGELFF
TGTGCCAGCAGGCTCGACCAGGGTTTGTTATCTGTGACCGGGGAGCTGTTTTTT
>TRBV18|13|TRBJ1-1|NA|NA
CASSGGVGTEAFF
TGTGCCAGCTCAGGAGGAGTTGGGACTGAAGCTTTCTTT
>TRBV28|17|TRBJ2-5|many|NA
CASSLRARGEDQETQYF
TGTGCCAGCAGTTTGAGGGCCAGAGGGGAGGACCAAGAGACCCAGTACTTC
>TRBV12-3/TRBV12-4|15|TRBJ2-7|many|TRBD2
CASSPERGPPGEQYF
TGTGCCAGCAGTCCCGAGCGGGGTCCCCCGGGAGAGCAGTACTTC
>TRBV29-1|12|TRBJ2-7|few|TRBD1
CSAGDREHEQYF
TGCAGCGCCGGAGACAGGGAACACGAGCAGTACTTC
>TRBV12-3/TRBV12-4|13|TRBJ1-2|many|NA
CASSPSGSYGYTF
TGTGCCAGCAGTCCCTCAGGGAGCTATGGCTACACCTTC
>TRBV28|14|TRBJ2-7|many|TRBD1
CASSRRTGPYEQYF
TGTGCCAGCAGCCGTAGGACAGGACCCTACGAGCAGTACTTC
>TRBV7-2|13|TRBJ1-6|NA|NA
CASSQLVDSPLHF
TGTGCCAGCAGCCAACTAGTAGATTCACCCCTCCACTTT
>TRBV10-3|15|TRBJ1-4|NA|NA
CAISPSAGENEKLLF
TGTGCCATCAGTCCCTCGGCAGGGGAAAATGAAAAACTGCTTTTT
>TRBV4-2|13|TRBJ1-1|few|NA
CASSQVLDTEAFF
TGCGCCAGCAGCCAAGTGTTGGACACTGAAGCTTTCTTT
>TRBV2|12|TRBJ1-2|many|NA
CASRRQRYGYTF
TGTGCCAGCAGGCGCCAGCGCTATGGCTACACCTTC
>TRBV2|13|TRBJ2-7|many|NA
CASSEIPTYEQYF
TGTGCCAGCAGTGAAATCCCCACATACGAGCAGTACTTC
>TRBV12-3/TRBV12-4|16|TRBJ2-7|NA|TRBD1
CASSLRSGQGSYEQYF
TGTGCCAGCAGCTTAAGGTCGGGACAGGGGAGTTACGAGCAGTACTTC